The 8 T cell receptor beta chains given below trace back to one sample, sequenced in a study of cytomegalovirus exposure and HLA in healthy donors. Primers for the PCR totalled 60 Vbeta and 13 Jbeta. Profiling relied on immunoSEQ multiplex PCR, and the TCRdb table lists in-frame clones only, not all of them. The table records fewer than 65,000 clones, around four fifths of them present only once. Sequenced material: PBMCs. Every receptor here comes from a young man in good health and CMV-seronegative.

The rearrangement joins TRBV25-1 to TRBJ2-6; D gene uncertain. In germline, CDR1 is MGHDK, CDR2 SYGVNS. Between the trimmed V and J ends, which lost 7 bases and 1 base, there was a span of 5 bases. The CDR3 covers 13 residues. The CDR3 spells CASTVSGANVLTF. The CDR3 DNA follows: TGTGCCAGCACCGTATCTGGGGCCAACGTCCTGACTTTC.

The rearrangement links TRBV6-4 to TRBJ2-2; D call uncertain. Germline CDR1 reads MRHNA; CDR2 reads SNTAGT. Trimming removed 0 bases from V and 3 bases from J, with 5 bases in between. The CDR3 is 14 residues long. CDR3 region: CASSDSADTGELFF. The CDR3 DNA reads as TGTGCCAGCAGTGACTCGGCAGACACCGGGGAGCTGTTTTTT.

V usage is TRBV28 and J usage is TRBJ1-5; the match to TRBD1 covers 8 bases. This CDR3 has 15 residues. With V trimmed by 5 bases and J by 4 bases, 7 bases remained unmatched. CDR1 and CDR2 from the germline V gene are MDHEN and SYDVKM. CDR3 sequence: CASSQPDRVNQPQHF. CDR3 sequence (DNA): TGTGCCAGCAGTCAACCGGACAGGGTAAATCAGCCCCAGCATTTT.

The chain links TRBV10-1 to TRBJ2-1; TRBD1 is a possible D gene (5 bases). This CDR3 is 14 amino acids long. V was shortened by 4 bases and J by 7 bases, with 14 bases between the two germline ends. The germline V gene encodes CDR1 WNHNN and CDR2 SYGVQD (reference sequence). This CDR3 reads CASSARAPLNEQFF. The CDR3 DNA sequence: TGCGCCAGCAGTGCCAGGGCCCCTTTGAATGAGCAGTTCTTC.

This chain links TRBV10-3 with TRBJ2-1; TRBD2 aligns across 13 bases. Germline trimming cut 6 bases from V and 8 bases from J; bases unmatched to any gene: 13. The CDR3 consists of 17 residues. Germline V gives CDR1 ENHRY, CDR2 SYGVKD. In nucleotides, the CDR3 is TGTGCCATCAGGTCATCCCATCGGACTAGCGGGAGTCATGAGCAGTTCTTC. Residues: CAIRSSHRTSGSHEQFF.

The J gene is TRBJ1-5, the V gene TRBV4-1; possible D gene TRBD1, 5 bases. The germline CDR1 and CDR2 sequences are MGHRA and YSYEKL. Trimming left V 0 bases short and J 6 bases short, with 12 bases between. This CDR3 contains 15 residues. CDR3 coding DNA: TGCGCCAGCAGCCAAGACCGACAAGGGGCTCAGCCCCAGCATTTT. Translating it yields CASSQDRQGAQPQHF.

The rearrangement joins TRBV25-1 to TRBJ1-6, with a tentative D call TRBD1 (6 bases). Germline assignment: CDR1 MGHDK and CDR2 SYGVNS. The CDR3 contains 15 residues. V gave up 0 bases and J gave up 9 bases, with 12 bases separating them. The CDR3 coding sequence is TGTGCCAGCAGTGAATACGGGGGGCAGGCTTCACCCCTCCACTTT. Protein product: CASSEYGGQASPLHF.

V and J are TRBV21-1 and TRBJ2-1; the D call of TRBD1 is as the table states it, not checked on the DNA. TRBV21-1 is a known pseudogene. There are 17 residues in the CDR3. The CDR3 nucleotides are TGTGCCAGCAGCATTCAAAAAAAGGGACAGACAGGCGATGAGCAGTTCTTC. It translates to CASSIQKKGQTGDEQFF.